Shown below are 2 T cell receptor beta chains from a single sample sequenced in a study of cytomegalovirus exposure and HLA in healthy donors. Use of 60 Vbeta and 13 Jbeta primers characterized the PCR. Clones were sequenced by immunoSEQ multiplex PCR, and TCRdb holds only the in-frame ones, with some missing. The profile shows 150,000 to 200,000 clones, about 90% of them singletons. The sequencing sample was made of PBMCs. The source is a girl under three years old in good health and CMV-seronegative.

The chain couples TRBV6-1 to TRBJ2-1; possible D gene TRBD2, 6 bases. V was pared by 4 bases and J by 8 bases, with 18 bases between. The V gene's germline CDR1 is MNHNS and CDR2 SASEGT. The CDR3 is 15 residues long. The CDR3 protein is CASSGTGAPWYEQFF. The CDR3 DNA reads as TGTGCCAGCAGTGGTACGGGAGCGCCTTGGTATGAGCAGTTCTTC.

The chain employs TRBV7-6 and TRBJ2-7; D may be TRBD2 (7 bases). This CDR3 spans 15 amino acids. With 2 bases removed from V and 2 bases from J, the gap between germline ends came to 13 bases. CDR1 and CDR2 (germline): SGHVS, FNYEAQ. In nucleotides, the CDR3 is TGTGCCAGCAGCTTATTGTCGGGGGGCGCCTACGAGCAGTACTTC. Translated, it gives CASSLLSGGAYEQYF.